This T cell receptor beta chain was identified during a study of T cell responses to AZD1222 COVID-19 vaccine. Data came from immunoSEQ multiplex PCR; TCRdb stores just in-frame clones and leaves some out. The table has some 150,000 clones, roughly nine tenths seen once. This specimen consisted of peripheral blood, obtained 28 days after the second AZD1222 dose. The clonotype was recovered from an adult who received the AZD1222 COVID-19 vaccine.

CDR3 nucleotides: TGTGCCAGCAGTTACTCGGAAGGACCCTACGAGCAGTACTTC. Its protein is CASSYSEGPYEQYF. This chain connects TRBV6-2 or TRBV6-3 to TRBJ2-7, with unresolved D. From germline, CDR1 is MNHEY and CDR2 SVGEGT. V lost 0 bases and J 2 bases, leaving 8 bases between the germline ends. This CDR3 is 14 amino acids long.